The 11 T cell receptor beta chains below come from one sample, sequenced in a study of shared clonotypes between healthy human individuals. Clones were sequenced by immunoSEQ multiplex PCR, and TCRdb holds only the in-frame ones, with some missing. The sample lists under 650,000 clones; 95% to 97% were seen once. Material: naive CD4+ T cells sorted from blood. Subset defined: CD45RA+ positively selected. Source of these receptors: a woman in her 30s in good health.

This sequence joins TRBV5-1 and TRBJ2-2; D might be TRBD2 (5 bases). The CDR3 runs 15 residues. V gave up 4 bases and J gave up 4 bases, with 14 bases separating them. Germline lookup yields CDR1 SGHRS and CDR2 YFSETQ. The CDR3 bases are TGCGCCAGCAGCATCAGCGGTGATCCCACCGGGGAGCTGTTTTTT. Translation gives CASSISGDPTGELFF.

The J gene is TRBJ2-5, the V gene TRBV19; no firm D call. The better agreement between TRBJ2-7 and the DNA end casts doubt on the J call. The CDR3 extends over 12 amino acids. Germline CDR1 LNHDA, CDR2 SQIVND (reference sequence). This CDR3 is CASSGVAYEQYF. For the CDR3, the DNA is TGTGCCAGTAGTGGGGTAGCCTACGAGCAGTACTTC.

This rearrangement joins TRBV6-6 to TRBJ2-2; TRBD2 agrees at 10 bases. V shed 11 bases, J shed 7 bases, and the junction held 16 bases outside the gene matches. The V gene's germline CDR1 is MNHNY and CDR2 SVGAGI (reference sequence). The CDR3 runs 16 residues. The CDR3, as DNA: TGTGCCTCAAGAAGGGCTAGCGGGAGAGAAGGCGGGGAGCTGTTTTTT. It specifies CASRRASGREGGELFF.

The chain joins TRBV5-4 to TRBJ2-3; tentatively, D is TRBD1 or TRBD2 (5 bases each). The CDR3 loop spans 17 amino acids. Per the germline V gene, CDR1 is SGHNT and CDR2 is YYREEE (reference sequence). Trimming removed 4 bases from V and 2 bases from J, with 20 bases in between. CDR3 nucleotides: TGTGCCAGCAGCCGCTTCGGGACGGGAAAGCACACAGATACGCAGTATTTT. Residues: CASSRFGTGKHTDTQYF.

The chain joins TRBV28 to TRBJ2-1; TRBD1 is a possible D gene (5 bases). CDR1 and CDR2 (germline): MDHEN, SYDVKM. V dropped 5 bases and J dropped 6 bases, with 14 bases sitting between them. The CDR3 is 14 amino acids. CDR3 residues: CASSRPDIRNEQFF. CDR3 DNA sequence: TGTGCCAGCAGTCGCCCGGACATCCGCAATGAGCAGTTCTTC.

The rearrangement links TRBV2 to TRBJ1-5; D gene uncertain. The V and J ends lost 3 bases and 6 bases respectively, with 12 bases between them. This CDR3 spans 14 amino acids. Germline V gene lookup returns CDR1 SNHLY and CDR2 FYNNEI. The DNA of the CDR3 is TGTGCCAGCAGTGAGACCTCTAAGGGTCAGCCCCAGCATTTT. Protein product: CASSETSKGQPQHF.

This rearrangement joins TRBV7-9 to TRBJ2-7; 13 bases align to TRBD2. CDR1 SEHNR and CDR2 FQNEAQ come from the germline V gene (reference sequence). The V and J ends lost 1 base and 2 bases, in that order; junction bases with no gene match: 2. The CDR3 totals 16 residues. The CDR3 DNA sequence: TGTGCCAGCAGCTTAGTAGGACTAGCGGGAGCCTACGAGCAGTACTTC. This gives the protein CASSLVGLAGAYEQYF.

V and J are TRBV4-1 and TRBJ2-1, with 8 bases lining up with TRBD1. The junction had 6 bases not matched to a gene; V was cut back by 1 base and J by 1 base. This CDR3 has 17 amino acids. Germline values: CDR1 MGHRA, CDR2 YSYEKL. The CDR3 region is CASSQGQGFRSYNEQFF. DNA of the CDR3: TGCGCCAGCAGCCAAGGACAGGGGTTTAGGTCCTACAATGAGCAGTTCTTC.

The chain joins TRBV19 to TRBJ1-1; weak D call: TRBD1 (5 bases). With 6 bases removed from V and 0 bases from J, the gap between germline ends came to 14 bases. Germline CDR1 reads LNHDA; CDR2 reads SQIVND (reference sequence). The CDR3 covers 15 residues. The CDR3 DNA sequence: TGTGCCAGTAGCAAACGACAGCTCTTGAACACTGAAGCTTTCTTT. It specifies CASSKRQLLNTEAFF.

This rearrangement joins TRBV4-1 to TRBJ2-7; D unresolved. This CDR3 is 16 amino acids long. The V gene lost 2 bases and the J gene lost 0 bases, with 14 bases spanning the gap. Germline V gene lookup returns CDR1 MGHRA and CDR2 YSYEKL. As DNA, the CDR3 is TGCGCCAGCAGCCAATCAACGGCCCGATCCTCCTACGAGCAGTACTTC. As protein: CASSQSTARSSYEQYF.

The CDR3 region is CAISEFWVAGLYEQYF. DNA of the CDR3: TGTGCCATCAGTGAGTTTTGGGTAGCGGGCCTCTACGAGCAGTACTTC. This chain uses TRBV10-3 with TRBJ2-5; 7 bases agree with TRBD2. Near its end, the DNA agrees better with TRBJ2-7, so the J call may be wrong. The CDR3 extends over 16 amino acids. Per the germline V gene, CDR1 is ENHRY and CDR2 is SYGVKD.